This record concerns one T cell receptor beta chain sequence. Antigen: not known. This record belongs to a study of graft-versus-host responses after intestinal transplantation. Background on the study: Uniformly, recipients were administered anti-thymocyte globulin induction with subsequent tacrolimus and steroids for approximately three years.

Only in-frame clones appear in the TCRdb table, and some are missing; sequencing was by immunoSEQ multiplex PCR. Of about 98,000 clones listed, around 86% are singletons. Study conclusions and caveats: GvH clones turned up in recipient marrow; some had shown up first in ileum or blood.

The TCR comes from a human patient who received an intestinal transplant, so some T cells may come from the graft donor. The material was PBMCs, obtained 255 days after intestinal transplant.

This chain's CDR3 is CASSQDEGRVEAFF. Here the CDR3 DNA reads TGTGCCAGCAGCCAAGATGAGGGGAGGGTTGAAGCTTTCTTT. J is TRBJ1-1 and V is TRBV4-2, with a tentative D call TRBD1 (5 bases). The CDR3 has 14 residues. V was pared by 0 bases and J by 7 bases, with 12 bases between. Germline assignment: CDR1 LGHNA and CDR2 YNFKEQ.